These T cell receptor beta chains were read from a single sample in a study of blood T cells in healthy people across ages. Each CDR3 protein is one row after TCRdb ran MiXCR on the 5' RACE reads. This sample has hundreds of thousands of distinct CDR3 sequences; about three fifths occur once, and the top ten carry about 20%. Sequenced input: blood. The receptors were gathered from a man under 40 in good health. Both conserved end residues are part of each CDR3. D genes are given only for firm matches. Some rows have no size entry. The others give once, few or many, or a class for an expanded clone.

NA | TRBJ2-5 | 12 | NA | TRBV4-2 | TGTGCCAGCAGCCAAGATACCGAGACCCAGTACTTC | CASSQDTETQYF
NA | TRBJ2-7 | 14 | NA | TRBV20-1 | TGCAGTGCGACGACTCGGGTACCATTCTACGAGCAGTACTTC | CSATTRVPFYEQYF
TRBD1 | TRBJ1-6 | 14 | NA | TRBV28 | TGTGCCAGTCGACCGGGACAGGGTCAATCACCCCTCCACTTT | CASRPGQGQSPLHF
NA | TRBJ2-1 | 12 | NA | TRBV7-2 | TGTGCCAGCAGGAACCACTACAATGAGCAGTTCTTC | CASRNHYNEQFF
TRBD2 | TRBJ2-1 | 14 | few | TRBV7-2 | TGTGCCAGCAGCTTTTTTGCGGGAGAATCCGCGCAGTTCTTC | CASSFFAGESAQFF
TRBD1 | TRBJ2-1 | 16 | once | TRBV6-1 | TGTGCCAGCAGTGAAGTCTGGGACAGGGCGGGAAATGAGCAGTTCTTC | CASSEVWDRAGNEQFF
NA | TRBJ2-7 | 15 | few | TRBV7-2 | TGTGCCAGCAGCCCCAGGGCTGGGGACTCCTACGAGCAGTACTTC | CASSPRAGDSYEQYF
NA | TRBJ2-1 | 16 | few | TRBV2 | TGTGCCAGCAGTGAAGCATCAGGGTACTCCTACAATGAGCAGTTCTTC | CASSEASGYSYNEQFF
TRBD1 | TRBJ2-5 | 13 | few | TRBV7-2 | TGTGCCAGCAGCTCACAGGGGATGGGGACCCAGTACTTC | CASSSQGMGTQYF
NA | TRBJ1-1 | 14 | NA | TRBV29-1 | TGCAGCGTTGATTTTAGTTGGGCGAACACTGAAGCTTTCTTT | CSVDFSWANTEAFF
TRBD1 | TRBJ2-5 | 15 | few | TRBV7-9 | TGTGCCAGCAGCTTAAGCACAGGGGGCTTGGAGACCCAGTACTTC | CASSLSTGGLETQYF
TRBD2 | TRBJ2-1 | 18 | NA | TRBV3-1 | TGTGCCAGCAGCCAAGGCCCCCTGCGACTAGCGGGGGACAATGAGCAGTTCTTC | CASSQGPLRLAGDNEQFF
TRBD2 | TRBJ2-3 | 15 | NA | TRBV20-1 | TGCAGTGCTGCGCGGACTAGCGGGAGTGCAGATACGCAGTATTTT | CSAARTSGSADTQYF
NA | TRBJ1-1 | 15 | NA | TRBV7-2 | TGTGCCAGCAGCTTATACGCGGCTGGGAACACTGAAGCTTTCTTT | CASSLYAAGNTEAFF
TRBD2 | TRBJ2-1 | 14 | few | TRBV29-1 | TGCAGCTCGAACCCTAGCGGGAGGGTGAATGAGCAGTTCTTC | CSSNPSGRVNEQFF
NA | TRBJ2-7 | 15 | NA | TRBV20-1 | TGCAGTGCTAGAGATCCGGGCTGGTCCTTGAGCGAGCAGTACTTC | CSARDPGWSLSEQYF
TRBD2 | TRBJ2-7 | 15 | NA | TRBV4-2 | TGTGCCAGCAGCCAAGATCCACTAGCGTCCTACGAGCAGTACTTC | CASSQDPLASYEQYF
TRBD1 | TRBJ2-5 | 14 | few | TRBV20-1 | TGCAGTGCTAGGCGCGGGACAGGTCAAGAGACCCAGTACTTC | CSARRGTGQETQYF
NA | TRBJ2-5 | 15 | NA | TRBV25-1 | TGTGCCAGCAGTGAATTTAGGGCAGGTCAAGAGACCCAGTACTTC | CASSEFRAGQETQYF
TRBD1 | TRBJ1-2 | 14 | NA | TRBV5-1 | TGCGCCAGCAGGTGGGGACAGGGGGCATATGGCTACACCTTC | CASRWGQGAYGYTF
NA | TRBJ1-1 | 15 | NA | TRBV7-2 | TGTGCCAGCAGCTTATCCGTCCGGGAGGCCACTGAAGCTTTCTTT | CASSLSVREATEAFF
NA | TRBJ2-1 | 15 | NA | TRBV7-9 | TGTGCCAGCAGCTTAGCCCCGACCAACTACAATGAGCAGTTCTTC | CASSLAPTNYNEQFF
TRBD2 | TRBJ2-1 | 12 | NA | TRBV7-9 | TGTGCCAGCAGCGCGGGGGGAGTTGAGCAGTTCTTC | CASSAGGVEQFF
TRBD1 | TRBJ2-5 | 13 | NA | TRBV6-1 | TGTGCCAGCAGTGGGGACAGGCCGGAGACCCAGTACTTC | CASSGDRPETQYF
NA | TRBJ1-2 | 14 | NA | TRBV24-1 | TGTGCCACCAGTCCCCCCGGGGAAAACTATGGCTACACCTTC | CATSPPGENYGYTF
TRBD1 | TRBJ2-5 | 16 | NA | TRBV20-1 | TGCAGTGCTATGCCCACCGGGACAGGGGGAAAAGAGACCCAGTACTTC | CSAMPTGTGGKETQYF
NA | TRBJ2-1 | 14 | NA | TRBV20-1 | TGCAGTGCTGATCTCCAGAGGGCGCGGAATGAGCAGTTCTTC | CSADLQRARNEQFF
NA | TRBJ2-1 | 15 | NA | TRBV7-2 | TGTGCCAGCAGCTTAGTAGGGTTAGCCCAAAATGAGCAGTTCTTC | CASSLVGLAQNEQFF
NA | TRBJ2-5 | 13 | NA | TRBV20-1 | TGCAGTGCTAGACAAGGTGGGGGTAGAGAGCAGTACTTC | CSARQGGGREQYF
NA | TRBJ1-5 | 14 | NA | TRBV6-5 | TGTGCCAGCAGTAAGGGGTATAGCAATCAGCCCCAGCATTTT | CASSKGYSNQPQHF
NA | TRBJ2-2 | 15 | once | TRBV30 | TGTGCCTGGAGTGTCCTGGACACGAACACCGGGGAGCTGTTTTTT | CAWSVLDTNTGELFF
NA | TRBJ2-1 | 12 | NA | TRBV29-1 | TGCAGCGCCCGATCTAATGACAATGAGCAGTTCTTC | CSARSNDNEQFF
NA | TRBJ2-1 | 11 | few | TRBV20-1 | TGCAGTGTAATTGGGGACAATGAGCAGTTCTTC | CSVIGDNEQFF